These 26 T cell receptor beta chains were all obtained from the same sample, sequenced in a study of T cell clonality in common variable immunodeficiency (dated by TCRdb to the mid-2010s). General study outcomes and caveats: CVID TCRbeta sequences reportedly showed fewer deletions and N-nucleotide insertions and lacked highly modified clones with 13 or more V deletions.

Receptors were amplified or captured by the immunoSEQ multiplex PCR assay. As stored in TCRdb, this immuneACCESS dataset retains in-frame rearrangements with V and J assigned. A fraction of the clones does not appear; measured against another copy, unresolved V genes explain less than half of the discrepancy, and the remainder lacks a known reason. There are fewer than 30,000 clones in this sample, and none of them is a singleton. The ten largest clones take up 29% of the sample. Their antigens are not known. What was sequenced was peripheral blood mononuclear cells. All receptors derive from a human donor with common variable immunodeficiency.

Of note for this clone: The read stops 3 residues short of the end of the CDR3; the missing end is completed from the germline J gene. The chain carries TRBV6-8 and TRBJ1-3, with D perhaps matching TRBD1 (5 bases). Germline CDR1 is MNHGY and CDR2 is SAAAGT. Trimming took 6 bases from V and 3 from J, leaving 21 bases between them. This CDR3 region has 17 residues. Incomplete CDR3 DNA: TGTGCCAGCAGCCTCTGGGAGGCAGGGTGGGGTGGAAACACC. The encoded protein is CASSLWEAGWGGNT. The full CDR3 is CASSLWEAGWGGNTIYF.

This clone was observed a few times. The DNA ends 3 residues before the CDR3 does, and the rest of the CDR3 is filled in from the germline J gene. This chain uses TRBV7-6 with TRBJ2-7, with no clear D. V lost 5 bases and J 3 bases, leaving 14 bases between the germline ends. Per germline, CDR1 SGHVS and CDR2 FNYEAQ. This CDR3 is 14 amino acids long. CDR3 DNA, as far as it was read: TGTGCCAGCAGCCGAACGCAGGAAGGCTACGAG. The encoded protein is CASSRTQEGYE. The CDR3 reads in full as CASSRTQEGYEQYF.

With respect to this clone: The sequence runs out 3 residues before the end of the CDR3; the remainder is reconstructed from the germline J gene. The J gene is TRBJ2-1, the V gene TRBV2; 7 nucleotides agree with TRBD2. The V segment lost 0 bases and the J segment 2 bases; nucleotides outside the gene matches: 7. The CDR3 is 17 amino acids. The germline gives CDR1 SNHLY, CDR2 FYNNEI. The CDR3 sequence: CASSEALTSDPYNEQFF. CDR3 bases read: TGTGCCAGCAGTGAAGCCCTCACTAGCGACCCCTACAATGAG.

With respect to this clone: The read ends 3 residues before the CDR3 terminus; that terminus is restored from the germline J gene. The chain carries TRBV7-2 and TRBJ2-5; tentative D call: TRBD2 (7 bases). Germline values: CDR1 SGHTA, CDR2 FQGNSA. CDR3 length: 15 amino acids. Trimming stripped 5 bases from V and 5 bases from J, with 18 bases between. The CDR3 DNA, read in part, is TGTGCCAGCAGCCCCTTTAGGGGGGGCCCTGAGACC. This gives the protein CASSPFRGGPET. The whole CDR3 protein reads CASSPFRGGPETQYF. The entire variable domain, with the rest obtained from reference TRBV7-2 and TRBJ2-5, is as follows: GAGVSQSPSNKVTEKGKDVELRCDPISGHTALYWYRQSLGQGLEFLIYFQGNSAPDKSGLPSDRFSAERTGGSVSTLTIQRTQQEDSAVYLCASSPFRGGPETQYFGPGTRLLVL.

This clone was found a few times. The CDR3 end falls 3 residues outside the read, so it is completed with the germline J gene. V and J are TRBV19 and TRBJ2-5; a weak D match, TRBD2 (7 bases). Trimming took 4 bases from V and 2 from J, leaving 14 bases between them. From germline, CDR1 is LNHDA and CDR2 SQIVND (reference sequence). The CDR3 consists of 15 residues. CDR3 region: CASSRGGGFQETQYF. Partial CDR3 DNA: TGTGCCAGTAGTAGGGGGGGCGGTTTTCAAGAGACC.

To note about this clone: The read gets to within 3 residues of the CDR3 end, and the germline J gene fills in the rest. V gene TRBV7-8 combines with J gene TRBJ1-5, with TRBD1 identical over 7 bases. This CDR3 is 16 amino acids long. The V segment lost 2 bases and the J segment 6 bases; nucleotides outside the gene matches: 10. Germline loops: CDR1 SGHVS, CDR2 FQNEAQ. This CDR3 is CASSLQGGRSGQPQHF. The covered CDR3 bases are TGTGCCAGCAGCTTACAAGGGGGCAGATCTGGTCAGCCC.

CDR3 residues: CASSPNIDSYEQYF. The sequenced part of the CDR3 DNA is TGTGCCAGCTCACCAAATATCGACAGCTACGAG. This sequence joins TRBV18 and TRBJ2-7, with D tentatively TRBD1 (5 bases). With the read ending 3 residues before the CDR3 end, the germline J gene is used to fill in that end. Trimming took off 2 bases at V and 3 bases at J, with 11 bases between the two ends. The germline CDR1 and CDR2 sequences are KGHSH and LQKENI. The CDR3 length is 14 residues.

As concerns this clone: Read sequence stops 3 residues before the CDR3 end, and the germline J gene provides the missing end. The gene calls are TRBV2 and TRBJ2-3, with TRBD2 matching over 9 bases. Germline CDR1 is SNHLY and CDR2 is FYNNEI. J lost 2 bases, V lost 4 bases, and 4 bases had no gene match. The CDR3 spans 15 residues. CDR3 amino acids: CASSVLAGITDTQYF. Partial CDR3 DNA: TGTGCCAGCAGTGTCCTAGCGGGGATCACAGATACG.

This clone has more than one count but fewer than ten. The sequence runs out 3 residues before the end of the CDR3; the remainder is reconstructed from the germline J gene. The V call is TRBV7-2, the J call TRBJ1-4, with TRBD1 matching 7 bases. This CDR3 contains 14 residues. With V trimmed by 4 bases and J by 8 bases, 7 bases remained unmatched. CDR1 SGHTA and CDR2 FQGNSA come from the germline V gene. The covered CDR3 bases are TGTGCCAGCAGCTGGCGGACAGGTGGGGAAAAA. Translated: CASSWRTGGEK. The entire CDR3 protein is CASSWRTGGEKLFF. Looking up the rest from reference TRBV7-2 and TRBJ1-4 gives the full variable domain: GAGVSQSPSNKVTEKGKDVELRCDPISGHTALYWYRQSLGQGLEFLIYFQGNSAPDKSGLPSDRFSAERTGGSVSTLTIQRTQQEDSAVYLCASSWRTGGEKLFFGSGTQLSVL.

This clone has at least ten counts. The read falls 3 residues short of the CDR3 end, and the missing part is taken from the germline J gene. The V gene is TRBV5-6, the J gene TRBJ1-2; no clear D gene. CDR3 length: 13 amino acids. The V gene lost 1 base and the J gene lost 2 bases, with 6 bases spanning the gap. The V gene's germline CDR1 is SGHDT and CDR2 YYEEEE. CDR3 DNA, as far as it was read: TGTGCCAGCAGCTTGTCGGGGAACTATGGC. Translation: CASSLSGNYG. The complete CDR3 sequence is CASSLSGNYGYTF. Based on the CDR3 plus reference TRBV5-6 and TRBJ1-2, the full variable domain is DAGVTQSPTHLIKTRGQQVTLRCSPKSGHDTVSWYQQALGQGPQFIFQYYEEEERQRGNFPDRFSGHQFPNYSSELNVNALLLGDSALYLCASSLSGNYGYTFGSGTRLTVV.

About this clone: The read comes to an end 3 residues before the CDR3 does, leaving the germline J gene to fill in the end. This chain connects TRBV19 to TRBJ1-1, with TRBD1 as a possible D gene (5 bases). The ends were cut back, 7 bases at V and 4 bases at J, with 13 bases in the middle. Germline assignment: CDR1 LNHDA and CDR2 SQIVND (reference sequence). This CDR3 contains 13 residues. Partial CDR3 DNA: TGTGCCAGTATCCCCACGGGGGGCACTGAA. Protein product: CASIPTGGTE. The full CDR3 protein is CASIPTGGTEAFF.

This clone came up a few times. The missing CDR3 end, 3 residues past where the read stops, is filled in from the germline J gene. The chain recombines TRBV19 with TRBJ1-1, with D maybe TRBD1 (6 bases). Germline-derived CDR1 and CDR2 are LNHDA and SQIVND (reference sequence). This CDR3 contains 13 residues. Trimming cost V 3 bases and J 4 bases, with 9 bases left between them. This chain's CDR3 is CASSMGRGTEAFF. CDR3 bases read: TGTGCCAGTAGTATGGGCAGGGGCACTGAA.

This clone appeared many times. The CDR3 extends 3 residues past the end of the read, so its final part is completed from the germline J gene. V is TRBV6-2 or TRBV6-3 and J is TRBJ1-2; D remains ambiguous. The CDR3 has 12 residues. The germline gives CDR1 MNHEY, CDR2 SVGEGT. Trimming cost V 0 bases and J 5 bases, with 4 bases left between them. This CDR3 reads CASSYSVYGYTF. The sequenced part of the CDR3 DNA is TGTGCCAGCAGTTACTCCGTTTATGGC.

Remarks on this clone: The DNA ends 3 residues before the CDR3 does, and the rest of the CDR3 is filled in from the germline J gene. J is TRBJ2-5 and V is TRBV6-2 or TRBV6-3; D perhaps matches TRBD2 (7 bases). Per germline, CDR1 MNHEY and CDR2 SVGEGT. Trimming removed 0 bases at V and 4 bases at J, with 12 bases between. CDR3 length: 15 residues. The CDR3: CASSYSTGGGETQYF. CDR3 bases read: TGTGCCAGCAGTTACTCGACGGGGGGCGGAGAGACC.

With respect to this clone: The read terminates 3 residues ahead of where the CDR3 ends, so the germline J gene completes it. The chain links TRBV7-2 to TRBJ2-3; D is ambiguous. Germline V CDR1 and CDR2: SGHTA, FQGNSA. The CDR3 loop spans 12 amino acids. Trimming cost V 1 base and J 6 bases, with 5 bases left between them. Incomplete CDR3 DNA: TGTGCCAGCAGCTTAGATCGGGATACG. Its protein product is CASSLDRDT. The full CDR3 protein is CASSLDRDTQYF.

The chain's CDR3 is CASRQGWGDTQYF. The CDR3 bases that were read are TGTGCCAGTAGACAGGGATGGGGGGATACG. The rearrangement joins TRBV19 to TRBJ2-3, with D possibly being TRBD1 (6 bases). The read ends 3 residues early relative to the CDR3; the germline J gene fills the gap. Trimming took off 6 bases at V and 6 bases at J, with 13 bases between the two ends. The CDR3 extends over 13 amino acids. Germline lookup yields CDR1 LNHDA and CDR2 SQIVND (reference sequence).

This clone was observed a few times. The read ends 3 residues before the CDR3 terminus; that terminus is restored from the germline J gene. The chain employs TRBV20-1 and TRBJ2-7; perhaps TRBD2 as D (5 bases). Per the germline V gene, CDR1 is DFQATT and CDR2 is SNEGSKA (reference sequence). Trimming removed 3 bases at V and 4 bases at J, with 16 bases between. The CDR3 contains 14 residues. CDR3 DNA, as far as it was read: TGCAGTGCTAGCTCGGACTCAGAGATTTACGAG. As protein: CSASSDSEIYE. The full CDR3 sequence reads CSASSDSEIYEQYF.

Of note for this clone: The read stops 3 residues short of the end of the CDR3; the missing end is completed from the germline J gene. The rearrangement uses TRBV30 and TRBJ2-7, with D hard to call. The V end was cut by 1 base, the J end by 5 bases, with 6 bases between. The CDR3 is made up of 11 amino acids. CDR1 is GTSNPN and CDR2 is SVGIG in the germline V gene (reference sequence). The CDR3 is CAWSGSHEQYF. CDR3 bases read: TGTGCCTGGAGTGGTAGTCACGAG.

Comment on this clone: The read ends 3 residues before the CDR3 terminus; that terminus is restored from the germline J gene. The genes are TRBV18 and TRBJ2-7; TRBD1 aligns across 10 bases. The CDR3 length is 14 residues. The germline V gene has CDR1 KGHSH and CDR2 LQKENI. The junction had 6 bases not matched to a gene; V was cut back by 4 bases and J by 6 bases. CDR3 DNA, as far as it was read: TGTGCCAGCTCACTCTCTGACAGGGGGCGCGAG. This gives the protein CASSLSDRGRE. The CDR3 in its entirety is CASSLSDRGREQYF.

This clone came up a few times. The read comes to an end 3 residues before the CDR3 does, leaving the germline J gene to fill in the end. This chain links TRBV18 with TRBJ1-1; the match to TRBD1 covers 8 bases. In germline, CDR1 is KGHSH, CDR2 LQKENI. This CDR3 has 17 amino acids. With V trimmed by 5 bases and J by 7 bases, 18 bases remained unmatched. Incomplete CDR3 DNA: TGTGCCAGCTCAAGAGAGCAGGGGGCGTCTAACCGTGGTGAA. As protein: CASSREQGASNRGE. The entire CDR3 protein reads CASSREQGASNRGEAFF.

In its sample, this clone was seen a few times. Sequencing ends 3 residues short of the CDR3 end; the germline J gene provides the rest. The chain joins TRBV14 to TRBJ2-5; a possible D gene is TRBD1 (5 bases). In germline, CDR1 is SGHDN, CDR2 FVKESK. This CDR3 spans 19 amino acids. V lost 0 bases and J 1 base, leaving 21 bases between the germline ends. The sequenced part of the CDR3 DNA is TGTGCCAGCAGCCAAGATAGATTTGGGGCAGAACGTTTCCAAGAGACC. Translation: CASSQDRFGAERFQET. The whole CDR3 sequence reads CASSQDRFGAERFQETQYF.

This clone was counted at least ten times. From the germline J gene comes the end of the CDR3, since the read stops 3 residues before it. V usage is TRBV20-1 and J usage is TRBJ2-2; D is ambiguous. CDR1 and CDR2 from the germline V gene are DFQATT and SNEGSKA (reference sequence). V lost 4 bases and J lost 5, with 8 bases in between. The CDR3 runs 12 residues. CDR3 loop: CSATFRTGELFF. The sequenced part of the CDR3 DNA is TGCAGTGCTACCTTTAGAACCGGGGAG.

This clone has more than one count but fewer than ten. The read comes to an end 3 residues before the CDR3 does, leaving the germline J gene to fill in the end. V and J are TRBV2 and TRBJ2-2, with 7 bases lining up with TRBD2. The CDR3 totals 14 residues. V was pared by 8 bases and J by 6 bases, with 9 bases of the junction left unmatched. From germline, CDR1 is SNHLY and CDR2 FYNNEI. CDR3 bases read: TGTGCCAGCGCACGGGGGGACGAAGCCGGGGAG. Translating it yields CASARGDEAGE. In full, the CDR3 is CASARGDEAGELFF.

This clone was recorded at least ten times. The CDR3 here is CSASFQGSDTQYF. CDR3 DNA (partial): TGCAGTGCTAGTTTCCAGGGTTCAGATACG. The chain has TRBV20-1 and TRBJ2-3; D perhaps matches TRBD1 (5 bases). The missing CDR3 end, 3 residues past where the read stops, is filled in from the germline J gene. The CDR3 sequence is 13 residues long. Germline CDR1 DFQATT, CDR2 SNEGSKA (reference sequence). With 3 bases removed from V and 4 bases from J, the gap between germline ends came to 11 bases.

In this sample, this clone turned up a few times. The read ends 3 residues shy of where the CDR3 ends; the end is completed using the germline J gene. The J gene is TRBJ2-1, the V gene TRBV19; TRBD2 matches at 12 bases. CDR3 length equals 16 residues. Germline V gene data show CDR1 as LNHDA and CDR2 as SQIVND (reference sequence). V lost 5 bases to trimming and J lost 3 bases; unmatched junction nucleotides: 5. This CDR3 reads CASSPTTSGGYNEQFF. The sequenced CDR3 bases are TGTGCCAGTAGTCCTACGACTAGCGGGGGCTACAATGAG.

This clone was picked up a small number of times. The read halts 3 residues ahead of the CDR3 end, with the missing end drawn from the germline J gene. The chain couples TRBV19 to TRBJ2-1; 11 bases agree with TRBD2. Germline lookup yields CDR1 LNHDA and CDR2 SQIVND (reference sequence). The CDR3 sequence is 16 residues long. J gave up 3 bases and V 3 bases, and 4 bases lay outside the gene matches. CDR3: CASSISGGAGYNEQFF. CDR3 DNA (partial): TGTGCCAGTAGTATTAGCGGGGGGGCGGGCTACAATGAG.